The clone carrying this T cell receptor (beta chain) was seen repeatedly, ten times or more. Its target is not known. CDR3 and TCR beta VDJ profiling relied on genomic DNA as the template. One entry per CDR3 protein results from TCRdb running MiXCR on the reads. The repertoire consists of about 190,000 distinct CDR3 sequences, with approximately 52% occurring once and the leading ten covering more than 15%. This sample stems from a study of CD8+CD57+ T cells in acquired aplastic anemia. Study at large: DNA recovered from sorted CD4+ and CD8+ cells had a mean of approximately 3 ug. Approximately 11 million reads were obtained on average for healthy donor CD4+ cells.

Study-level results: Between patients and controls, 25 to 30 CD8+ CDR3 sequences were found in common.

J lost 0 bases, V lost 3 bases, and 7 bases had no gene match. This CDR3 is 15 amino acids long. Germline-derived CDR1 and CDR2 are DFQATT and SNEGSKA (reference sequence). The sequenced sample consisted of sorted CD4+, CD8+, or CD8+CD57+ T cells (not recorded which) from PBMCs. The J gene is TRBJ2-5, the V gene TRBV20-1, with 7 positions matching TRBD2. The TCR comes from a human donor in good health, serving as a control. The chain's CDR3 is CSASPSGAYQETQYF. In DNA, the CDR3 is TGCAGTGCTAGTCCAAGCGGGGCTTACCAAGAGACCCAGTACTTC.